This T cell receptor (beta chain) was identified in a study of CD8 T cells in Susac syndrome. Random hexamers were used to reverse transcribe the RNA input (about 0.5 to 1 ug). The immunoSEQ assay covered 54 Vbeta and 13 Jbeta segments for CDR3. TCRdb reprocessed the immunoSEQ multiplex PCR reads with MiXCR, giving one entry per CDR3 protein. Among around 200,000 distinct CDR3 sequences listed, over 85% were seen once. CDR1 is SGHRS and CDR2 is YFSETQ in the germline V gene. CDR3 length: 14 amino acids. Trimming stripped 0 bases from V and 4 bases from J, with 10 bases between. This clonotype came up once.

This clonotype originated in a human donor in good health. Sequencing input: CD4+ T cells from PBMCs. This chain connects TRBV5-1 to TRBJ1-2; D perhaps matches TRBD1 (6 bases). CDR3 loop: CASSLDGGAYGYTF. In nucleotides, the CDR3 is TGCGCCAGCAGCTTGGACGGGGGGGCCTATGGCTACACCTTC. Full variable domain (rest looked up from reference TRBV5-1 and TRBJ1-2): KAGVTQTPRYLIKTRGQQVTLSCSPISGHRSVSWYQQTPGQGLQFLFEYFSETQRNKGNFPGRFSGRQFSNSRSEMNVSTLELGDSALYLCASSLDGGAYGYTFGSGTRLTVV.